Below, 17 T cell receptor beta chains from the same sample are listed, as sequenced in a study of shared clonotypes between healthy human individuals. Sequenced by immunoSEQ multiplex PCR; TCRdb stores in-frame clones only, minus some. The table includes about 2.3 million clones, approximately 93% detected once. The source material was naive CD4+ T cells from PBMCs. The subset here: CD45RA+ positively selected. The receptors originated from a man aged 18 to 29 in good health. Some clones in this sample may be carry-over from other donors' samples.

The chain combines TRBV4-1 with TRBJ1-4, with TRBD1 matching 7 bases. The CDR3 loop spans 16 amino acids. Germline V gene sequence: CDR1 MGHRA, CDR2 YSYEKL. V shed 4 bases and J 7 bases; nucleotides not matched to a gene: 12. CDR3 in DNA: TGCGCCAGCAGCCGAGGACAGGCCAGTGGAGGTGAAAAACTGTTTTTT. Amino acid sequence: CASSRGQASGGEKLFF.

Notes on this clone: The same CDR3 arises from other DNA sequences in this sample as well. CDR3 nucleotides: TGTGCCAGCAGTTTGGGCTCCAATCAGCCCCAGCATTTT. Its translation: CASSLGSNQPQHF. This chain links TRBV28 with TRBJ1-5; D is ambiguous. This CDR3 has 13 amino acids. Trimming removed 3 bases at V and 3 bases at J, with 6 bases between. Germline V gives CDR1 MDHEN, CDR2 SYDVKM.

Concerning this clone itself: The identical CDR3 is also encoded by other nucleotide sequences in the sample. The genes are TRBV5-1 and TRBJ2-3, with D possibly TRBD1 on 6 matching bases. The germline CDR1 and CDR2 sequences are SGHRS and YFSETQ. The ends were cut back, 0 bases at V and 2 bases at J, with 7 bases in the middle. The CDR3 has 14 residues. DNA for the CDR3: TGCGCCAGCAGCTTGGGGGACACCACAGATACGCAGTATTTT. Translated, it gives CASSLGDTTDTQYF.

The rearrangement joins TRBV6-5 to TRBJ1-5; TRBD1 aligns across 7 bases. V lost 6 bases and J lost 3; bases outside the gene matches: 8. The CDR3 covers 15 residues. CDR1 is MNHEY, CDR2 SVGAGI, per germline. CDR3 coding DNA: TGTGCCAGCAGCCCGGAGGGACAGCCCAATCAGCCCCAGCATTTT. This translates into CASSPEGQPNQPQHF.

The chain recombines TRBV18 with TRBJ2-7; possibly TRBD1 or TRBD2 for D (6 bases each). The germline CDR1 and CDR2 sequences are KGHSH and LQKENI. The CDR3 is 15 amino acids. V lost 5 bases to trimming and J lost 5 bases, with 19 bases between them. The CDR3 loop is CASSTGALGGNEQYF. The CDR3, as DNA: TGTGCCAGCTCAACGGGCGCCTTGGGGGGCAACGAGCAGTACTTC.

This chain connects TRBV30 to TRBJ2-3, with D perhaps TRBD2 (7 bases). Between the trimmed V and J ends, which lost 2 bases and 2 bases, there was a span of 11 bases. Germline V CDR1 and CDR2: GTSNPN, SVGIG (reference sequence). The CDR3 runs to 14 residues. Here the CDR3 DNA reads TGTGCCTGGAGTTTAGGGGGGGCCACAGATACGCAGTATTTT. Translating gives CAWSLGGATDTQYF.

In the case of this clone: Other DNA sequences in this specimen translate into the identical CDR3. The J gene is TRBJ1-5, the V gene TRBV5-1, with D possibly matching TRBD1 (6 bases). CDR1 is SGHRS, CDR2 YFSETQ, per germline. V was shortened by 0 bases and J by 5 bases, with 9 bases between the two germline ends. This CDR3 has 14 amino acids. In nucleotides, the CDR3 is TGCGCCAGCAGCTTGGGAGGACAGTATCAGCCCCAGCATTTT. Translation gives CASSLGGQYQPQHF.

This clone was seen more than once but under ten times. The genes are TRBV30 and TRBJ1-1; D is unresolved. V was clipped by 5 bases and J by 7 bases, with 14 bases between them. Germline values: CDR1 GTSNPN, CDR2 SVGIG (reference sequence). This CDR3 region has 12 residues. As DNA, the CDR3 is TGTGCCTGGGGCGGACGTTGGAATGAAGCTTTCTTT. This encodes CAWGGRWNEAFF. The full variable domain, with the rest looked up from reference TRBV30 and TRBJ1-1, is SQTIHQWPATLVQPVGSPLSLECTVEGTSNPNLYWYRQAAGRGLQLLFYSVGIGQISSEVPQNLSASRPQDRQFILSSKKLLLSDSGFYLCAWGGRWNEAFFGQGTRLTVV.

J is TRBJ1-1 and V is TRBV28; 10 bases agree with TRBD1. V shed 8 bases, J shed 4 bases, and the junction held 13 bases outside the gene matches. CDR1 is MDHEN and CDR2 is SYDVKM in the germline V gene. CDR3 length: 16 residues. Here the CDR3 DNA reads TGTGCCAGCCTAGGCCGGGACAGGGGAGGGGGCACTGAAGCTTTCTTT. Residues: CASLGRDRGGGTEAFF. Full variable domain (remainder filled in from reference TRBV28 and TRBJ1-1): DVKVTQSSRYLVKRTGEKVFLECVQDMDHENMFWYRQDPGLGLRLIYFSYDVKMKEKGDIPEGYSVSREKKERFSLILESASTNQTSMYLCASLGRDRGGGTEAFFGQGTRLTVV.

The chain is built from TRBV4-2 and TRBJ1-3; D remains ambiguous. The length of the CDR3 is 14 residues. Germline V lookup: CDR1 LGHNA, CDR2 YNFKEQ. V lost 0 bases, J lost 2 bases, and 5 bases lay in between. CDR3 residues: CASSQDTAGNTIYF. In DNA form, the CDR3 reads TGTGCCAGCAGCCAAGATACAGCTGGAAACACCATATATTTT.

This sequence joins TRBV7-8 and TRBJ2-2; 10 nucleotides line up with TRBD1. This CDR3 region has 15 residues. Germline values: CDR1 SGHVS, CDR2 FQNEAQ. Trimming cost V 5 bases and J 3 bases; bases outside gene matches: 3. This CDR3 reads CASSPGTGDTGELFF. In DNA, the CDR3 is TGTGCCAGCAGCCCCGGGACAGGGGACACCGGGGAGCTGTTTTTT.

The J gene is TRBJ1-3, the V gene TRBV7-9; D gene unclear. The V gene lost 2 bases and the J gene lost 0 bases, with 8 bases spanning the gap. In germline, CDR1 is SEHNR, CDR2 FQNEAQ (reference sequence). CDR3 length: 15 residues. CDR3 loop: CASSLLGLSGNTIYF. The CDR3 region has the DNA TGTGCCAGCAGCTTACTTGGACTCTCTGGAAACACCATATATTTT.

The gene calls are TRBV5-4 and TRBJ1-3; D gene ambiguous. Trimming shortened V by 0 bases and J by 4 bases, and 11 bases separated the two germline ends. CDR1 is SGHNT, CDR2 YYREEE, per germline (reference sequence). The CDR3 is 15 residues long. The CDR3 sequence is CASSLERGGGNTIYF. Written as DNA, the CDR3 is TGTGCCAGCAGCTTGGAGCGGGGAGGCGGAAACACCATATATTTT. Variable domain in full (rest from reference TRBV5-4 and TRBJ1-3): ETGVTQSPTHLIKTRGQQVTLRCSSQSGHNTVSWYQQALGQGPQFIFQYYREEENGRGNFPPRFSGLQFPNYSSELNVNALELDDSALYLCASSLERGGGNTIYFGEGSWLTVV.

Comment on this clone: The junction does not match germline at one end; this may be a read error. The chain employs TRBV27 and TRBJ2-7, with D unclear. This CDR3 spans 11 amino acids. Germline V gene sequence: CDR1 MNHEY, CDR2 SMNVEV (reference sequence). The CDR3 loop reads CASSPGYGQYF. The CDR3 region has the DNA TGTGCCAGCAGTCCCGGGTACGGGCAGTACTTC.

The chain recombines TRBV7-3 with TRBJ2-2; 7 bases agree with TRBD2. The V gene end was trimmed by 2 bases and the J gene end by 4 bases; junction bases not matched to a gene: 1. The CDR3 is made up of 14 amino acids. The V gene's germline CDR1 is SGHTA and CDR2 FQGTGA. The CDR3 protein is CASSLGGGTGELFF. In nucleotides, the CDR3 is TGTGCCAGCAGCTTAGGCGGGGGCACCGGGGAGCTGTTTTTT.

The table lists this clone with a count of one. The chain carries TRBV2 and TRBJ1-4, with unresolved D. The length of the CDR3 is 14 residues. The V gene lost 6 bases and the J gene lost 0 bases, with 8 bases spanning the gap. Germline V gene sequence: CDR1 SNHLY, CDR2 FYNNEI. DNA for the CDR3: TGTGCCAGCAGGACAACCGCAACTAATGAAAAACTGTTTTTT. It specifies CASRTTATNEKLFF.

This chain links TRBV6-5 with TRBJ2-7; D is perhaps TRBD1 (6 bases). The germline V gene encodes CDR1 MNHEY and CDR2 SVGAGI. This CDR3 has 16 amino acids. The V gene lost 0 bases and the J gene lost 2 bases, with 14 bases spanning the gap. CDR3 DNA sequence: TGTGCCAGCAGTTACTCGGTGGTGGACAGCCCCTACGAGCAGTACTTC. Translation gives CASSYSVVDSPYEQYF.